This TCR beta chain was observed in a study of blood T cell repertoires in COVID-19. At the level of the study: The study drew acute and convalescent COVID-19 samples from the United States, Italy and Spain. Nucleic acid was either cDNA or gDNA, and it came from T cells, B-cell-depleted T cells, or PBMCs.

Original handling: Amplification of reference gene primers provided the estimated nucleated cell counts. Repertoires were generated with immunoSEQ multiplex PCR, while TCRdb's copy carries only in-frame clones and drops some. V and J calls and clone size follow that table, whereas D and trimming were derived from the DNA. This sample has about 98,000 clones, with approximately 84% found just once. As concerns this clone: The identical CDR3 is also encoded by other nucleotide sequences in the sample.

Germline CDR1 is MNHEY and CDR2 is SVGAGI. V lost 2 bases to trimming and J lost 4 bases, with 8 bases between them. CDR3 size: 13 residues. This TCR was recovered from a man aged 35-49 years with active or convalescent COVID-19. The source material was peripheral blood. The V gene is TRBV6-5, the J gene TRBJ1-1; the D gene is possibly TRBD1 (5 bases). CDR3 DNA: TGTGCCAGCAGTTACATCGGGGGCACTGAAGCTTTCTTT. This codes for CASSYIGGTEAFF.